The present TCR beta chain was sequenced within a study of blood T cell repertoires in COVID-19. Using immunoSEQ multiplex PCR, the repertoire was profiled, and TCRdb retains in-frame clones only, with some absent. The sample includes approximately 140,000 clones, around 80% of them seen just once. Germline loops: CDR1 MNHNS, CDR2 SASEGT. Trimming took 2 bases from V and 8 from J; bases not matched to a gene: 6. There are 15 residues in the CDR3. The TCR sequence derives from a man aged 35 to 55 with acute COVID-19. The specimen was PBMCs or T cells enriched from blood (not recorded which). The chain uses TRBV6-1 and TRBJ2-1, with 10 bases aligning to TRBD1. The CDR3 sequence is CASSEPGQGRHEQFF. CDR3 bases: TGTGCCAGCAGTGAACCGGGACAGGGGAGGCATGAGCAGTTCTTC.